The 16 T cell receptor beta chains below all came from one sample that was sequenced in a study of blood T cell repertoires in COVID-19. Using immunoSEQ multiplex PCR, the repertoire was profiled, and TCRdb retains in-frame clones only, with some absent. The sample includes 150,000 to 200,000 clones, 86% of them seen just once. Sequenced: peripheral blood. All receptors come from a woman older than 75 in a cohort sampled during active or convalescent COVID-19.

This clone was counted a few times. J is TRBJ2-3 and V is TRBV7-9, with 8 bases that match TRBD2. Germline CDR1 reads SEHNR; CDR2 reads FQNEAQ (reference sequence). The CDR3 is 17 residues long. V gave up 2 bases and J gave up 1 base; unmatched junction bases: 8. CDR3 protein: CASSLSKRGLRTDTQYF. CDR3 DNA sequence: TGTGCCAGCAGCTTATCTAAGCGGGGGTTACGCACAGATACGCAGTATTTT.

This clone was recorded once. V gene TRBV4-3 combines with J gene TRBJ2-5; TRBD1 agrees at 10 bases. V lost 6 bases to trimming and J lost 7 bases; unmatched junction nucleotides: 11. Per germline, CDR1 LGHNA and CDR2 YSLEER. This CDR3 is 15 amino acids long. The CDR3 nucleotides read TGCGCCAGCAGTCTAGAGGGACAGGGGATCGCGACCCAGTACTTC. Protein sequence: CASSLEGQGIATQYF.

The CDR3 DNA reads TGTGCCAGCAGTTTATCGCTCGCGGGGGTGTCACCCCTCCACTTT. This gives the protein CASSLSLAGVSPLHF. V usage is TRBV27 and J usage is TRBJ1-6; D is possibly TRBD1 (5 bases). Per germline, CDR1 MNHEY and CDR2 SMNVEV (reference sequence). This CDR3 region has 15 residues. V lost 0 bases and J lost 10, with 13 bases in between.

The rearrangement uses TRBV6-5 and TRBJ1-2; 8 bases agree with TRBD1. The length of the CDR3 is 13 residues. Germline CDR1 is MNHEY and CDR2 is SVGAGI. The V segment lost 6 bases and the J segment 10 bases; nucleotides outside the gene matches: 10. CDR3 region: CASRVRTGNPYTF. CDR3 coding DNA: TGTGCCAGCAGGGTTAGGACAGGGAATCCCTACACCTTC.

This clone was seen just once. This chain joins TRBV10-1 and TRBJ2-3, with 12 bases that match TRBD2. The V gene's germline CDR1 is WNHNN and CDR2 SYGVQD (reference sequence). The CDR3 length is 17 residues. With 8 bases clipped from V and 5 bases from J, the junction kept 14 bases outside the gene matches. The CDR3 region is CASPTSGSHLPKDTQYF. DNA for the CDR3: TGCGCCAGCCCGACTAGCGGGAGCCATTTGCCCAAAGATACGCAGTATTTT.

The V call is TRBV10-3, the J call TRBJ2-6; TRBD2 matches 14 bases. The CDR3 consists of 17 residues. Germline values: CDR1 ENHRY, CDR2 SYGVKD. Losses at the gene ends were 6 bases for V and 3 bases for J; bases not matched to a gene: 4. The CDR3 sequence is CAIRGLAGAGGANVLTF. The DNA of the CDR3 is TGTGCCATCAGGGGACTAGCGGGAGCCGGTGGGGCCAACGTCCTGACTTTC.

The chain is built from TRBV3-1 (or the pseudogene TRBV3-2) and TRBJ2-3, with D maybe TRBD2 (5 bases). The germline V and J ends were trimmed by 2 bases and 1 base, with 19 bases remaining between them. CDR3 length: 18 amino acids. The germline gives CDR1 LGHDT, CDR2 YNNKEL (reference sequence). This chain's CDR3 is CASSQLRWTHLGTDTQYF. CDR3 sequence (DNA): TGTGCCAGCAGCCAATTGCGCTGGACTCACCTTGGCACAGATACGCAGTATTTT.

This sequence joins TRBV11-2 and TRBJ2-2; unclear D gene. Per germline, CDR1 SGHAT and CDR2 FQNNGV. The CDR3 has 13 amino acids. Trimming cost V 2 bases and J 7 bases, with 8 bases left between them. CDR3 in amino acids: CASSLSNGGELFF. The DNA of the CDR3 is TGTGCCAGCAGCTTAAGCAATGGCGGGGAGCTGTTTTTT.

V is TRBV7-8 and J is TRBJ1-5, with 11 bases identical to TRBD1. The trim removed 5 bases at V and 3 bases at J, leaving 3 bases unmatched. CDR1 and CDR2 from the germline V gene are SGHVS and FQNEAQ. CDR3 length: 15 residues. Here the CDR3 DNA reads TGTGCCAGCAGCCCCGGACAGGGGGCCAATCAGCCCCAGCATTTT. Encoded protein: CASSPGQGANQPQHF.

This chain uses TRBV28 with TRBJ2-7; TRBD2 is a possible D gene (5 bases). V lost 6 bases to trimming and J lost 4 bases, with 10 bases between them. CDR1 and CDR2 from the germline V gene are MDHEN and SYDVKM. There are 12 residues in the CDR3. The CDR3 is CASSKRGYEQYV. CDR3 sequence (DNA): TGTGCCAGCAGCAAGAGAGGGTACGAGCAGTACGTC.

DNA for the CDR3: TGTGCCAGCAGCCTTTACACAGGGGGATCCTCCTACGAGCAGTACTTC. It yields the protein CASSLYTGGSSYEQYF. The chain carries TRBV7-2 and TRBJ2-7; 8 bases are a match to TRBD1. Germline values: CDR1 SGHTA, CDR2 FQGNSA. The CDR3 has 16 amino acids. With 5 bases clipped from V and 0 bases from J, the junction kept 9 bases outside the gene matches.

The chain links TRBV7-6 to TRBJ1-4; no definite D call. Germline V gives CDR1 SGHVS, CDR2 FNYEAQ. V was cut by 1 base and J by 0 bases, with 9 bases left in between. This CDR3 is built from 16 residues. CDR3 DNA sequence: TGTGCCAGCAGCTTAGGTGCGGGCACAACTAATGAAAAACTGTTTTTT. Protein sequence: CASSLGAGTTNEKLFF.

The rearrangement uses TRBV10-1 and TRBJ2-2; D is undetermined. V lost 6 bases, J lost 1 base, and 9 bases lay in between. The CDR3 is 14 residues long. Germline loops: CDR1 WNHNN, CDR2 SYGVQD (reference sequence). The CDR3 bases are TGCGCCAGCAGCAATACAGTGAACACCGGGGAGCTGTTTTTT. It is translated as CASSNTVNTGELFF.

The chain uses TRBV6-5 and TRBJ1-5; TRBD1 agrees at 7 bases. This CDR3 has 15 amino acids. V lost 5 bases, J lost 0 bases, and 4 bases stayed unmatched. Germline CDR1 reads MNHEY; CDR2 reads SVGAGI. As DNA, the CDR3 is TGTGCCAGCAGTAGGGACAGCTATAGCAATCAGCCCCAGCATTTT. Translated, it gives CASSRDSYSNQPQHF.

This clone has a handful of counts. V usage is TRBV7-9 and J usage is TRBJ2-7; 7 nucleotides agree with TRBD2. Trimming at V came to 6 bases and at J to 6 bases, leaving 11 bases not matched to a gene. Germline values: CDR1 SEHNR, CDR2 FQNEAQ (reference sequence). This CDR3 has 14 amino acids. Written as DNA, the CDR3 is TGTGCCAGCAGGCGCGGGGGTCAGGCAGGCGAGCAGTACTTC. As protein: CASRRGGQAGEQYF.

The chain's CDR3 is CAISESVGAGGYTF. The CDR3, as DNA: TGTGCCATCAGTGAGTCAGTGGGGGCCGGTGGCTACACCTTC. The chain has TRBV10-3 and TRBJ1-2; TRBD1 is a possible D gene (6 bases). Trimming shortened V by 0 bases and J by 7 bases, and 12 bases separated the two germline ends. The germline V gene has CDR1 ENHRY and CDR2 SYGVKD. The CDR3 is made up of 14 amino acids.